Described below is a single T cell receptor (beta chain) sequence and its context. Recruits, aged roughly 18 to 89 years, lived in 20 to 30 US areas. The data originate from a study of blood T cell repertoires in COVID-19. The overall study: Material from acute and convalescent COVID-19 was sourced from the United States, Italy and Spain. PBMCs, B-cell-depleted T cells, or T cells provided the cDNA or gDNA that made up the material.

Looked up from germline, CDR1 is SGHTA and CDR2 is FQGNSA. The CDR3 has 13 amino acids. V was clipped by 6 bases and J by 5 bases, with 11 bases between them. TCRdb keeps only in-frame clones here, not all; method: immunoSEQ multiplex PCR. Of 230,000 or so clones detected, roughly 81% appear once; the ten largest clones hold 6.6%. The sample was PBMCs or T cells enriched from blood (not recorded which). This TCR derives from a woman between 50 and 59 years old who had been exposed to COVID-19. The chain is built from TRBV7-2 and TRBJ2-1, with a tentative D call TRBD1 (6 bases). DNA of the CDR3: TGTGCCAGCAGAAGGACAGCCGACAATGAGCAGTTCTTC. Encoded protein: CASRRTADNEQFF.